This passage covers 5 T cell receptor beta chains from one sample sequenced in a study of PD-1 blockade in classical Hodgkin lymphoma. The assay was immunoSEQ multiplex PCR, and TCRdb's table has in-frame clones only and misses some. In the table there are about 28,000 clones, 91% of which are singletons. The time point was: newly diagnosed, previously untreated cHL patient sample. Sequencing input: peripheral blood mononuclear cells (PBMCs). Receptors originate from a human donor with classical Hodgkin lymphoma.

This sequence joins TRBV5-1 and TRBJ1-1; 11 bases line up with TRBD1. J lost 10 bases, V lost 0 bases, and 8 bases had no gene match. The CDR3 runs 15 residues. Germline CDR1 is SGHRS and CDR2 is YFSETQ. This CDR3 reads CASSLGRGQGETAFF. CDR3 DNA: TGCGCCAGCAGCTTGGGCCGGGGACAGGGGGAGACAGCTTTCTTT. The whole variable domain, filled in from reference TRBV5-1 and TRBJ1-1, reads KAGVTQTPRYLIKTRGQQVTLSCSPISGHRSVSWYQQTPGQGLQFLFEYFSETQRNKGNFPGRFSGRQFSNSRSEMNVSTLELGDSALYLCASSLGRGQGETAFFGQGTRLTVV.

The chain's CDR3 is CASSNSLNTGELFF. The CDR3 nucleotides read TGCGCCAGCAGCAATTCCCTCAACACCGGGGAGCTGTTTTTT. This chain connects TRBV5-1 to TRBJ2-2; D remains unclear. Germline CDR1 and CDR2: SGHRS and YFSETQ. The CDR3 length is 14 residues. Trimming took off 4 bases at V and 2 bases at J, with 9 bases between the two ends.

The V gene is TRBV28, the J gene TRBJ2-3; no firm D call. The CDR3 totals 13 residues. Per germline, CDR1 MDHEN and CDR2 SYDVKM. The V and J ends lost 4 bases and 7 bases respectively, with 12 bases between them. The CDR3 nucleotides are TGTGCCAGCAGTTCTATGGTTCCTAATACGCAGTATTTT. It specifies CASSSMVPNTQYF. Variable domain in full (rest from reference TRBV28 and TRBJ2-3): DVKVTQSSRYLVKRTGEKVFLECVQDMDHENMFWYRQDPGLGLRLIYFSYDVKMKEKGDIPEGYSVSREKKERFSLILESASTNQTSMYLCASSSMVPNTQYFGPGTRLTVL.

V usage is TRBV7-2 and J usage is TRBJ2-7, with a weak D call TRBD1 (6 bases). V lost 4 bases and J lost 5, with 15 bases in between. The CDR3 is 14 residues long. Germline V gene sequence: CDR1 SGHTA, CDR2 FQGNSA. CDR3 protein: CASSYGRGFDEQYF. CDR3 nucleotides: TGTGCCAGCAGCTATGGCAGGGGATTCGACGAGCAGTACTTC.

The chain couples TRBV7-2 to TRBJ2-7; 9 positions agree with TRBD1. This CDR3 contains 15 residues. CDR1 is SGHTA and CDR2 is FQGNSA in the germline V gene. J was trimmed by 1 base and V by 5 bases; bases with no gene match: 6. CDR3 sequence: CASSLTGTGSYEQYF. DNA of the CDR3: TGTGCCAGCAGCCTCACCGGGACAGGGTCCTACGAGCAGTACTTC.